The TCR beta chain under discussion was sequenced for a study of T-cell memory formation after mild COVID-19. Regarding the study as a whole: CD4+ contracting clones were mainly CM and EM; CD8+ ones, EMRA.

Germline V gene sequence: CDR1 MNHEY, CDR2 SVGAGI. The CDR3 has 15 amino acids. J lost 4 bases, V lost 5 bases, and 9 bases had no gene match. The table lists this clonotype with a few counts. The antigen remains undetermined. TCR alpha and TCR beta cDNA libraries with sample barcodes and UMIs came from 5'RACE using constant-segment primers. In TCRdb, the 5' RACE reads were re-called with MiXCR into one record per CDR3 protein. The sample lists about 180,000 distinct CDR3 sequences, roughly 16% occurring once. The gene calls are TRBV6-5 and TRBJ2-3; 7 bases are shared with TRBD1. The sequence derives from an adult woman who had mild COVID-19 (a few samples of this study predate the infection). Cell type and time point are not known. Specimen: PBMCs or a T cell subset sorted from them (not recorded which). DNA of the CDR3: TGTGCCAGCAGTACCAACAGGGGACATGCAGATACGCAGTATTTT. Its translation: CASSTNRGHADTQYF.